The clone carrying this TCR beta chain has a single count. This sample is drawn from a study of blood T cell repertoires in COVID-19. Background on the study: Whether acute or convalescent, the COVID-19 samples came from the United States, Italy and Spain. In each case, the material was cDNA or gDNA derived from T cells, B-cell-depleted T cells, or PBMCs.

Authors' methods: Quantification of nucleated cells was approximated via reference gene primer amplification. Sequencing was performed with immunoSEQ multiplex PCR; in TCRdb, only in-frame clones are kept and a portion is missing. V and J calls and clone size are those listed in that table; D and trimming were worked out from the DNA. The sample contains hundreds of thousands of clones, around 87% of which appear only once. V dropped 7 bases and J dropped 5; count of bases not matched to a gene: 5. Germline CDR1 reads WNHNN; CDR2 reads SYGVQD (reference sequence). The CDR3 spans 14 residues. The study assigned cohorts using participant-reported clinical history.

This rearrangement joins TRBV10-1 to TRBJ1-5; TRBD1 agrees at 10 bases. This sequence originates from a woman in her fifties or sixties who had recovered from COVID-19. The sequenced sample was PBMCs or T cells enriched from blood (not recorded which). In nucleotides, the CDR3 is TGCGCCAGCAATACCGGGACAGGGGATCAGCCCCAGCATTTT. Its protein is CASNTGTGDQPQHF.